This T cell receptor beta chain comes out of a study of blood T cell repertoires in COVID-19. For the study at large: Donors in the United States, Italy and Spain gave samples during acute or convalescent COVID-19. From T cells, B-cell-depleted T cells, or PBMCs came the material, which was cDNA or gDNA.

The V and J ends lost 7 bases and 5 bases, in that order; junction bases with no gene match: 6. This CDR3 is built from 13 residues. Clones were read by immunoSEQ multiplex PCR, and TCRdb kept only the in-frame ones, dropping some. The repertoire includes some 100,000 clones, approximately 84% of them detected once, and 17% sits in the top ten. Sequencing was done on a sample of peripheral blood. The J gene is TRBJ1-2, the V gene TRBV12-3 or TRBV12-4; 8 bases agree with TRBD1. This clonotype was obtained from an older woman with acute or convalescent COVID-19. The CDR3 DNA follows: TGTGCCAGCATGGGACAGGAATCTTATGGCTACACCTTC. This gives the protein CASMGQESYGYTF.